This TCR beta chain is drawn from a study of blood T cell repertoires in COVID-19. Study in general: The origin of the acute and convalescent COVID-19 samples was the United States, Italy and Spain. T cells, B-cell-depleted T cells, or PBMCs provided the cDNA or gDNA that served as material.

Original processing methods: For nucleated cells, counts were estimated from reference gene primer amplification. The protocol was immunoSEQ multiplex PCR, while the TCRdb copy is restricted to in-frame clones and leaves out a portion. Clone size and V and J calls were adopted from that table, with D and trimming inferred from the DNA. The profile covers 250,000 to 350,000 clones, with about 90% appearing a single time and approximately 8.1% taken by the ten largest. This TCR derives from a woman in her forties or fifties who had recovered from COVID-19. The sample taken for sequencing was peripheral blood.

The DNA of the CDR3 is TGTGCCAGCAGCTTAAGGACAGGGGGCAGGAATCAGCCCCAGCATTTT. Translation gives CASSLRTGGRNQPQHF. This rearrangement joins TRBV7-2 to TRBJ1-5; TRBD1 matches at 11 bases. With V trimmed by 2 bases and J by 4 bases, 4 bases remained unmatched. CDR1 SGHTA and CDR2 FQGNSA come from the germline V gene. The CDR3 covers 16 residues.